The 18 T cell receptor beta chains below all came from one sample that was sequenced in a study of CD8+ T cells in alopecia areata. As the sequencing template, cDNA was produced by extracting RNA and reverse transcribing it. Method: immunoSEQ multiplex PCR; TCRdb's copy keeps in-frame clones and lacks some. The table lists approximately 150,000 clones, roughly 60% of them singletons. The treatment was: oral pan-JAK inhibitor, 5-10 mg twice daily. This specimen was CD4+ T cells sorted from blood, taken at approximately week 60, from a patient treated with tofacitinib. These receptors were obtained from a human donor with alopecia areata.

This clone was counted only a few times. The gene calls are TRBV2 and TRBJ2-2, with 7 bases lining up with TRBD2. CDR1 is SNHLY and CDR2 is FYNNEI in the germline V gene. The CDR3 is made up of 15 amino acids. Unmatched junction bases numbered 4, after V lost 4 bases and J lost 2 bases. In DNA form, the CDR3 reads TGTGCCAGCAGTGGACTAGCCCTCAACACCGGGGAGCTGTTTTTT. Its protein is CASSGLALNTGELFF.

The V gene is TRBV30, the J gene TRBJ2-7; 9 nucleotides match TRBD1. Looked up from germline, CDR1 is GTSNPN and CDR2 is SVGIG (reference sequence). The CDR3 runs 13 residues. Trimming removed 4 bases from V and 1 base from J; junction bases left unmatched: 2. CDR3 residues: CAWTGTGSYEQYF. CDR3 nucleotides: TGTGCCTGGACCGGGACAGGGTCCTACGAGCAGTACTTC. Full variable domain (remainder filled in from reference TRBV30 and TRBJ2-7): SQTIHQWPATLVQPVGSPLSLECTVEGTSNPNLYWYRQAAGRGLQLLFYSVGIGQISSEVPQNLSASRPQDRQFILSSKKLLLSDSGFYLCAWTGTGSYEQYFGPGTRLTVT.

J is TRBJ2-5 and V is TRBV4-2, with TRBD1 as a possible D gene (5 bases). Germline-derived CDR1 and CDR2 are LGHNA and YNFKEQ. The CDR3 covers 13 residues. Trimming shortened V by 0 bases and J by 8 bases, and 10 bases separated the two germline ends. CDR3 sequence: CASSQDTGRTQYF. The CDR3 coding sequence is TGTGCCAGCAGCCAAGATACAGGCAGAACCCAGTACTTC.

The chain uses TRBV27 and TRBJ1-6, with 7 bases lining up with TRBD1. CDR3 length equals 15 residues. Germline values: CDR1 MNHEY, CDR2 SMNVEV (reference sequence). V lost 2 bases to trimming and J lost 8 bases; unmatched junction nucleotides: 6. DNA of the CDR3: TGTGCCAGCAGTTTAGAGGACAGGCCCTATTCACCCCTCCACTTT. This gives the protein CASSLEDRPYSPLHF.

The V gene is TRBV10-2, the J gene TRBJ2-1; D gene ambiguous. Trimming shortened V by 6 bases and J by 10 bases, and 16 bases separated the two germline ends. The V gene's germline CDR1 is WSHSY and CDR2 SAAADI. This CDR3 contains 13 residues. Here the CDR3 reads CASRLGGKLEQFF. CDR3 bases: TGCGCCAGCAGACTGGGTGGAAAATTGGAGCAGTTCTTC.

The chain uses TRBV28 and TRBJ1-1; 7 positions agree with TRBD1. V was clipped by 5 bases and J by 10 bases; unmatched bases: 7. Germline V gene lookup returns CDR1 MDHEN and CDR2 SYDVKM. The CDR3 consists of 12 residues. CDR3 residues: CASSRQGRVAFF. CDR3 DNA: TGTGCCAGCAGTCGACAGGGAAGGGTAGCTTTCTTT. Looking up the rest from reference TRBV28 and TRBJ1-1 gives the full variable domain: DVKVTQSSRYLVKRTGEKVFLECVQDMDHENMFWYRQDPGLGLRLIYFSYDVKMKEKGDIPEGYSVSREKKERFSLILESASTNQTSMYLCASSRQGRVAFFGQGTRLTVV.

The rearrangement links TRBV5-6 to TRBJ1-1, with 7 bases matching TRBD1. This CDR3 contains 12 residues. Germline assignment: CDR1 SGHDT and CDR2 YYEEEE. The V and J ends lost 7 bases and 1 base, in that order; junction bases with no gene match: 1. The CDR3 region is CASRQGNTEAFF. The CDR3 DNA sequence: TGTGCCAGCCGACAGGGGAACACTGAAGCTTTCTTT.

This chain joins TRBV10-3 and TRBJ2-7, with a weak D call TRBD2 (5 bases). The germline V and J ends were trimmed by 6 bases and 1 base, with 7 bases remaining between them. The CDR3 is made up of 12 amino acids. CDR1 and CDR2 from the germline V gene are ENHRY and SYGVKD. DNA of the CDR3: TGTGCCATCAGCCGCGGGTCCTACGAGCAGTACTTC. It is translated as CAISRGSYEQYF.

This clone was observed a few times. The CDR3 protein is CASSPGRGLTEQYF. CDR3 DNA sequence: TGTGCCAGCTCACCAGGCAGGGGGCTCACCGAGCAGTACTTC. This chain uses TRBV18 with TRBJ2-7; 8 bases are a match to TRBD1. The germline V gene has CDR1 KGHSH and CDR2 LQKENI. The CDR3 length is 14 residues. With V trimmed by 2 bases and J by 6 bases, 6 bases remained unmatched.

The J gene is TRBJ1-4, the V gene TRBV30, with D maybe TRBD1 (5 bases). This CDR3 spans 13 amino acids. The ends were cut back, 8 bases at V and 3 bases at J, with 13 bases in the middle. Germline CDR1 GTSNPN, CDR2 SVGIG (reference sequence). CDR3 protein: CAGSRDPNEKLFF. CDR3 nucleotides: TGTGCCGGAAGCAGGGACCCTAATGAAAAACTGTTTTTT.

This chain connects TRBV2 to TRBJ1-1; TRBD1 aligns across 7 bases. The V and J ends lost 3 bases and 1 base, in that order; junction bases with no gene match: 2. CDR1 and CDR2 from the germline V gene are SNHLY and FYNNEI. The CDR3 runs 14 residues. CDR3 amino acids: CASSEGQSNTEAFF. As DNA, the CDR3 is TGTGCCAGCAGTGAGGGACAGTCGAACACTGAAGCTTTCTTT.

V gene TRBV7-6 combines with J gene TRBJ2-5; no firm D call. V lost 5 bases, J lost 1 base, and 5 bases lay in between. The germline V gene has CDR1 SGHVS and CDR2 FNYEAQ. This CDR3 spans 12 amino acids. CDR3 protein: CASSNPQETQYF. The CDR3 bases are TGTGCCAGCAGCAACCCCCAAGAGACCCAGTACTTC.

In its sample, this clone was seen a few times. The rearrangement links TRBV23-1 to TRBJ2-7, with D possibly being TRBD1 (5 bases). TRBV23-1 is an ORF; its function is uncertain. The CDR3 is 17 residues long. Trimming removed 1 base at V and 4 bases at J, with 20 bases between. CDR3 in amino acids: CASSQLGQLLLAYEQYF. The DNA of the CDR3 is TGCGCCAGCAGTCAATTAGGACAACTCCTCTTAGCATACGAGCAGTACTTC.

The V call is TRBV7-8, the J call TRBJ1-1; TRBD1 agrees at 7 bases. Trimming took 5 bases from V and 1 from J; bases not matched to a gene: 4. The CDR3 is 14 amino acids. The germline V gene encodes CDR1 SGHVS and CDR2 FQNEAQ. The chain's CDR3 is CASSVGTANTEAFF. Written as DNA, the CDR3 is TGTGCCAGCAGCGTCGGGACAGCGAACACTGAAGCTTTCTTT. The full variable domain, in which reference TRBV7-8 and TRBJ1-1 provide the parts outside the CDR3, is GAGVSQSPRYKVAKRGQDVALRCDPISGHVSLFWYQQALGQGPEFLTYFQNEAQLDKSGLPSDRFFAERPEGSVSTLKIQRTQQEDSAVYLCASSVGTANTEAFFGQGTRLTVV.

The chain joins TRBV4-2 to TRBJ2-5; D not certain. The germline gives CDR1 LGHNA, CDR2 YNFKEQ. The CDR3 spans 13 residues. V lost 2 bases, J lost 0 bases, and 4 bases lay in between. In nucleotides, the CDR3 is TGTGCCAGCAGCCAACGTTACCAAGAGACCCAGTACTTC. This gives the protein CASSQRYQETQYF.

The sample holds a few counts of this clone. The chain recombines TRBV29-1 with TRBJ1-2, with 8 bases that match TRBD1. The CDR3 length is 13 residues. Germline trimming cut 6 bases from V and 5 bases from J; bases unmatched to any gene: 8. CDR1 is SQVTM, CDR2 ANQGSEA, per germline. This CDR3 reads CSVQTGARYGYTF. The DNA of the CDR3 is TGCAGCGTCCAGACAGGGGCCCGATATGGCTACACCTTC.

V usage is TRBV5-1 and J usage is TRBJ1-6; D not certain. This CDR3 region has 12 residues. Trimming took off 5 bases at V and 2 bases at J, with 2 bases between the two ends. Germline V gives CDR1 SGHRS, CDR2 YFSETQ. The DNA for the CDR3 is TGCGCCAGCAGAACCTATAATTCACCCCTCCACTTT. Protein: CASRTYNSPLHF.

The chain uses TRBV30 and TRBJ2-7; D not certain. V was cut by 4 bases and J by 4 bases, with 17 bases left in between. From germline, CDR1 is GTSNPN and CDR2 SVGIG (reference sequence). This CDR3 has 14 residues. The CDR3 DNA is TGTGCCTGGAATATGGATATTAGCTCGTACGAGCAGTACTTC. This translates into CAWNMDISSYEQYF. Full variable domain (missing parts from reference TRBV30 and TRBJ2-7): SQTIHQWPATLVQPVGSPLSLECTVEGTSNPNLYWYRQAAGRGLQLLFYSVGIGQISSEVPQNLSASRPQDRQFILSSKKLLLSDSGFYLCAWNMDISSYEQYFGPGTRLTVT.